This paragraph covers one T cell receptor (beta chain) sequence. Its antigen is not identified. Each CDR3 protein is one row after TCRdb ran MiXCR on the reads. The sample has over 95,000 distinct CDR3 sequences, more than 30% seen once. The sample belongs to a study of T cell repertoires in cytomegalovirus infection. Study-level findings and limits: HLA-C-restricted CMV-specific TCR beta clonotypes were dominant in the ex vivo response.

Germline CDR1 and CDR2: SGHTA and FQGTGA. V dropped 5 bases and J dropped 4; count of bases not matched to a gene: 6. The CDR3 consists of 15 residues. The material was CD8+ T cells from cultured PBMCs, obtained from culture after CMV antigen stimulation. The receptor was derived from a human donor in good health (CMV status not recorded). Some clones in this sample may be carry-over from other donors' samples. The chain uses TRBV7-3 and TRBJ2-3, with 10 bases identical to TRBD2. The chain's CDR3 is CASSPSGGAADTQYF. For the CDR3, the DNA is TGTGCCAGCAGCCCCAGCGGGGGGGCGGCAGATACGCAGTATTTT.